Each of the 21 T cell receptor beta chains below was sequenced from the same sample in a study of shared T cell receptors in the human thymus. Measured with immunoSEQ multiplex PCR; TCRdb has only the in-frame clones, and not every one. The profile shows 700,000 to 750,000 clones, approximately 83% of them singletons. These data also formed part of another study, on human thymus T cells.

Sequencing was done on a sample of thymocytes. The receptors were gathered from a girl under three years old with a congenital heart defect.

The V gene is TRBV19, the J gene TRBJ1-1, with TRBD1 identical over 10 bases. V was clipped by 8 bases and J by 0 bases; unmatched bases: 15. Germline V CDR1 and CDR2: LNHDA, SQIVND (reference sequence). This CDR3 is built from 18 residues. The CDR3 loop reads CASPPSPGQGPMNTEAFF. In nucleotides, the CDR3 is TGTGCCAGTCCTCCTTCACCGGGACAGGGGCCGATGAACACTGAAGCTTTCTTT. Full variable domain (remainder filled in from reference TRBV19 and TRBJ1-1): DGGITQSPKYLFRKEGQNVTLSCEQNLNHDAMYWYRQDPGQGLRLIYYSQIVNDFQKGDIAEGYSVSREKKESFPLTVTSAQKNPTAFYLCASPPSPGQGPMNTEAFFGQGTRLTVV.

This rearrangement joins TRBV10-3 to TRBJ1-5; TRBD1 aligns across 7 bases. Per the germline V gene, CDR1 is ENHRY and CDR2 is SYGVKD. This CDR3 has 14 residues. Losses at the gene ends were 8 bases for V and 1 base for J; bases not matched to a gene: 5. The CDR3 is CAIGQVWSNQPQHF. CDR3 coding DNA: TGTGCCATCGGACAGGTGTGGAGCAATCAGCCCCAGCATTTT.

The gene calls are TRBV15 and TRBJ2-5; 8 nucleotides line up with TRBD1. The DNA end is more similar to TRBJ2-7, so the J call may be wrong. The CDR3 sequence is 17 residues long. The V gene's germline CDR1 is LNHNV and CDR2 YYDKDF (reference sequence). Written as DNA, the CDR3 is TGTGCCACCAGCAGGACAGTCGGGACAGGTACTCACTACGAGCAGTACTTC. Its protein is CATSRTVGTGTHYEQYF.

V gene TRBV28 combines with J gene TRBJ2-1; 14 nucleotides align to TRBD2. Per germline, CDR1 MDHEN and CDR2 SYDVKM. J lost 5 bases, V lost 5 bases, and 8 bases had no gene match. This CDR3 spans 17 amino acids. The CDR3 reads CASSPGLAGEGNNEQFF. In DNA, the CDR3 is TGTGCCAGCAGTCCGGGACTAGCGGGGGAGGGTAACAATGAGCAGTTCTTC.

The chain is built from TRBV6-1 and TRBJ2-7, with 10 nucleotides matching TRBD2. J gave up 3 bases and V 4 bases, and 9 bases lay outside the gene matches. Germline lookup yields CDR1 MNHNS and CDR2 SASEGT. This CDR3 spans 16 amino acids. The chain's CDR3 is CASSANPTSGCYEQYF. The CDR3 DNA follows: TGTGCCAGCAGTGCCAATCCGACTAGCGGGTGCTACGAGCAGTACTTC.

The V and J genes are TRBV7-9 and TRBJ1-5, with 7 bases fitting TRBD1. The CDR3 is 17 amino acids. Germline V gene data show CDR1 as SEHNR and CDR2 as FQNEAQ (reference sequence). Losses at the gene ends were 0 bases for V and 5 bases for J; bases not matched to a gene: 10. CDR3 bases: TGTGCCAGCAGCTTAGCTTCAGGCAGGGGGTCCTATCAGCCCCAGCATTTT. Translation gives CASSLASGRGSYQPQHF.

CDR3 nucleotides: TGTGCCAGTGCTACCGGGACAGGAGCCAAACTTAACTATGGCTACACCTTC. Translated: CASATGTGAKLNYGYTF. The rearrangement links TRBV19 to TRBJ1-2, with TRBD1 matching 8 bases. The CDR3 totals 17 residues. Germline assignment: CDR1 LNHDA and CDR2 SQIVND (reference sequence). The J segment lost 1 base and the V segment lost 8 bases, leaving 15 bases of the junction unmatched.

The chain is built from TRBV6-4 and TRBJ1-1, with TRBD1 identical over 7 bases. V lost 5 bases, J lost 5 bases, and 17 bases stayed unmatched. CDR3 length equals 17 residues. Germline values: CDR1 MRHNA, CDR2 SNTAGT. CDR3 nucleotide sequence: TGTGCCAGCAGTCGTACCCCAATAACAGGGGTGTTGACTGAAGCTTTCTTT. Protein sequence: CASSRTPITGVLTEAFF.

V is TRBV5-1 and J is TRBJ1-2, with 10 positions matching TRBD1. CDR3 size: 16 residues. The germline V gene has CDR1 SGHRS and CDR2 YFSETQ. Germline trimming cut 4 bases from V and 1 base from J; bases unmatched to any gene: 7. The DNA for the CDR3 is TGCGCCAGCAGCAAGTCGACAGGGGGCCTTAACTATGGCTACACCTTC. Protein product: CASSKSTGGLNYGYTF.

The J gene is TRBJ2-5, the V gene TRBV9; TRBD2 agrees at 7 bases. The CDR3 spans 16 residues. The ends lost 0 bases at V and 2 bases at J; junction bases unmatched: 7. Germline CDR1 reads SGDLS; CDR2 reads YYNGEE. The CDR3 is CASSVGQRGSQETQYF. The DNA of the CDR3 is TGTGCCAGCAGCGTAGGCCAGCGGGGTTCTCAAGAGACCCAGTACTTC.

The rearrangement uses TRBV27 and TRBJ2-7, with D maybe TRBD2 (6 bases). With 6 bases removed from V and 2 bases from J, the gap between germline ends came to 20 bases. The CDR3 covers 16 residues. Germline V gene sequence: CDR1 MNHEY, CDR2 SMNVEV (reference sequence). CDR3 amino acids: CASSRNEVPGAYEQYF. The CDR3 bases are TGTGCCAGCAGCAGGAACGAGGTGCCGGGAGCCTACGAGCAGTACTTC.

V gene TRBV9 combines with J gene TRBJ1-4; tentative D call: TRBD1 (6 bases). This CDR3 region has 19 residues. Trimming took off 0 bases at V and 6 bases at J, with 24 bases between the two ends. The germline gives CDR1 SGDLS, CDR2 YYNGEE. CDR3 coding DNA: TGTGCCAGCAGCGTAGGGCGCGGGAGGGGGAGGCAGGTTGATGAAAAACTGTTTTTT. Amino acids: CASSVGRGRGRQVDEKLFF. Full variable domain (remainder filled in from reference TRBV9 and TRBJ1-4): DSGVTQTPKHLITATGQRVTLRCSPRSGDLSVYWYQQSLDQGLQFLIQYYNGEERAKGNILERFSAQQFPDLHSELNLSSLELGDSALYFCASSVGRGRGRQVDEKLFFGSGTQLSVL.

The count of this clone is one. The chain has TRBV27 and TRBJ1-1, with 10 bases aligning to TRBD1. The germline V gene has CDR1 MNHEY and CDR2 SMNVEV (reference sequence). The ends lost 2 bases at V and 1 base at J; junction bases unmatched: 7. The CDR3 contains 17 residues. CDR3: CASSLVGTGVSNTEAFF. Here the CDR3 DNA reads TGTGCCAGCAGTTTAGTCGGGACAGGGGTCTCGAACACTGAAGCTTTCTTT.

V usage is TRBV5-5 and J usage is TRBJ1-2; D call uncertain. There are 15 residues in the CDR3. The germline V gene has CDR1 SGHKS and CDR2 YYEKEE (reference sequence). V lost 4 bases and J lost 4, with 17 bases in between. CDR3 nucleotide sequence: TGTGCCAGCAGCCGCGGTATGAGGACTTCCTATGGCTACACCTTC. Amino acid sequence: CASSRGMRTSYGYTF.

CDR3 residues: CASSLRGQPMNTEAFF. The DNA for the CDR3 is TGTGCCAGCAGCTTGAGGGGACAGCCCATGAACACTGAAGCTTTCTTT. The chain links TRBV5-6 to TRBJ1-1; 7 positions match TRBD1. With 1 base clipped from V and 0 bases from J, the junction kept 6 bases outside the gene matches. The CDR3 contains 16 residues. Germline-derived CDR1 and CDR2 are SGHDT and YYEEEE.

The rearrangement links TRBV6-1 to TRBJ2-7; 8 bases agree with TRBD1. CDR1 and CDR2 (germline): MNHNS, SASEGT. This CDR3 spans 15 amino acids. J lost 3 bases, V lost 8 bases, and 12 bases had no gene match. The CDR3 here is CASVHEGQEHYEQYF. The CDR3 bases are TGTGCCAGCGTCCATGAGGGACAGGAGCACTACGAGCAGTACTTC.

This chain uses TRBV9 with TRBJ2-7; 7 positions agree with TRBD1. This CDR3 is 14 amino acids long. Per germline, CDR1 SGDLS and CDR2 YYNGEE. Germline trimming cut 4 bases from V and 0 bases from J; bases unmatched to any gene: 4. The CDR3, as DNA: TGTGCCAGCAGCCTACAGGGGTTCTCCTACGAGCAGTACTTC. Residues: CASSLQGFSYEQYF.

As regards this clone: This specimen includes other DNA sequences encoding the same CDR3. The chain employs TRBV5-1 and TRBJ1-4; the D is unclear. Trimming shortened V by 4 bases and J by 0 bases, and 10 bases separated the two germline ends. Germline lookup yields CDR1 SGHRS and CDR2 YFSETQ. The CDR3 loop spans 15 amino acids. In nucleotides, the CDR3 is TGCGCCAGCAGCGGTGGCACCTCAACTAATGAAAAACTGTTTTTT. Translation: CASSGGTSTNEKLFF.

The CDR3 reads CASSPTGLAGDGDEQFF. DNA for the CDR3: TGTGCCAGCAGCCCAACGGGACTAGCGGGGGATGGGGATGAGCAGTTCTTC. The V gene is TRBV5-6, the J gene TRBJ2-1, with 14 nucleotides matching TRBD2. CDR1 is SGHDT, CDR2 YYEEEE, per germline. Trimming cost V 4 bases and J 8 bases; bases outside gene matches: 11. This CDR3 is 17 amino acids long.

The chain combines TRBV7-8 with TRBJ2-2; D not certain. V lost 9 bases, J lost 4 bases, and 15 bases lay in between. Germline-derived CDR1 and CDR2 are SGHVS and FQNEAQ. The length of the CDR3 is 14 residues. CDR3 sequence reads: CASLRGFGTGELFF. CDR3 coding DNA: TGTGCCAGTCTCCGAGGTTTCGGCACCGGGGAGCTGTTTTTT.

The V call is TRBV7-3, the J call TRBJ2-7; perhaps TRBD1 as D (6 bases). V lost 5 bases to trimming and J lost 3 bases, with 17 bases between them. The germline V gene has CDR1 SGHTA and CDR2 FQGTGA. This CDR3 contains 15 residues. The CDR3 DNA reads TGTGCCAGCAGCACCACCCGAGGACAGATCTACGAGCAGTACTTC. It yields the protein CASSTTRGQIYEQYF.